This TCR beta chain was captured by sequencing in a study of blood T cell repertoires in COVID-19. Study-wide background: Collection of acute and convalescent COVID-19 samples took place in the United States, Italy and Spain. T cells, B-cell-depleted T cells, or PBMCs supplied cDNA or gDNA.

Methods used by the authors: Nucleated cell counts were estimated from reference gene primer amplification. Assay used: immunoSEQ multiplex PCR; TCRdb lists only in-frame clones, some missing. V, J and clone size derive from that table, while D and trimming were established from the DNA sequence. The sample records roughly 150,000 clones, around nine tenths being singletons. This CDR3 spans 15 amino acids. The germline CDR1 and CDR2 sequences are DFQATT and SNEGSKA (reference sequence). With 3 bases removed from V and 4 bases from J, the gap between germline ends came to 16 bases. The genes are TRBV20-1 and TRBJ1-5, with a weak D call TRBD1 (6 bases). Sequenced input: peripheral blood. This sequence was found in a man in his fifties who had recovered from COVID-19. CDR3 in DNA: TGCAGTGCTAGTGAATGGGACAACACGAATCAGCCCCAGCATTTT. It translates to CSASEWDNTNQPQHF.